The next 7 T cell receptor beta chains were all read from a single sample in a study of beta chain features in type 1 diabetes. Their antigen targets remain unknown. Study-wide points: Among all four CD4+ subsets, Type 1 diabetes patients had TCRB CDR3s that were moderately but significantly shorter.

Expressed TCRB transcripts were sequenced, since all the RNA that had been isolated was reverse transcribed. The protocol was immunoSEQ multiplex PCR, while the TCRdb copy is restricted to in-frame clones and leaves out a portion. The sample has approximately 160,000 clones; 10% are singletons. The sequenced sample was central memory CD4+ T cells from blood. The receptor set was obtained from a man aged 25 to 40 with type 1 diabetes.

This clone was recorded a few times. V gene TRBV7-9 combines with J gene TRBJ2-1, with no clear D. Germline V lookup: CDR1 SEHNR, CDR2 FQNEAQ (reference sequence). The CDR3 contains 14 residues. V dropped 1 base and J dropped 10 bases, with 14 bases sitting between them. The CDR3 bases are TGTGCCAGCAGCTTAGAGGCAGGCACAAGCGAGCAGTTCTTC. It is translated as CASSLEAGTSEQFF.

The V call is TRBV6-5, the J call TRBJ2-4, with D possibly matching TRBD2 (5 bases). CDR1 and CDR2 (germline): MNHEY, SVGAGI. This CDR3 has 16 amino acids. V gave up 2 bases and J gave up 1 base, with 12 bases separating them. The CDR3 DNA follows: TGTGCCAGCAGTTACATGACTACCGGGGCCAAAAACATTCAGTACTTC. The encoded protein is CASSYMTTGAKNIQYF.

This clone was observed a few times. This rearrangement joins TRBV7-3 to TRBJ2-1, with D uncertain. V was trimmed by 4 bases and J by 5 bases, leaving 12 bases between them. The CDR3 contains 14 residues. CDR1 SGHTA and CDR2 FQGTGA come from the germline V gene. CDR3 bases: TGTGCCAGCAGCTCAGATCATCGCCACAATGAGCAGTTCTTC. Translation gives CASSSDHRHNEQFF.

This rearrangement joins TRBV6-9 to TRBJ1-5; 11 nucleotides agree with TRBD1. Germline V gene sequence: CDR1 MNHGY, CDR2 SVAAGI. The CDR3 sequence is 15 residues long. After removal of 6 bases from V and 3 bases from J, the junction contained 4 bases not matched to a gene. The CDR3 here is CASRPGQGDNQPQHF. The CDR3, as DNA: TGTGCCAGCAGACCGGGACAGGGGGACAATCAGCCCCAGCATTTT.

This clone was counted only a few times. The chain combines TRBV29-1 with TRBJ1-5; a possible D gene is TRBD1 (6 bases). This CDR3 comprises 13 residues. CDR1 and CDR2 (germline): SQVTM, ANQGSEA. V dropped 4 bases and J dropped 4 bases, with 11 bases sitting between them. In nucleotides, the CDR3 is TGCAGCGTTGGGGGGCGGAGGAATCAGCCCCAGCATTTT. It specifies CSVGGRRNQPQHF.

This clone has just a few counts. The V gene is TRBV7-9, the J gene TRBJ2-5, with TRBD2 matching over 8 bases. The CDR3 covers 15 residues. The germline CDR1 and CDR2 sequences are SEHNR and FQNEAQ (reference sequence). V dropped 4 bases and J dropped 2; count of bases not matched to a gene: 6. The chain's CDR3 is CASSSLAGPQETQYF. The CDR3 DNA sequence: TGTGCCAGCAGCTCCTTAGCGGGACCTCAAGAGACCCAGTACTTC. Filled out from reference TRBV7-9 and TRBJ2-5, the complete variable domain reads DTGVSQNPRHKITKRGQNVTFRCDPISEHNRLYWYRQTLGQGPEFLTYFQNEAQLEKSRLLSDRFSAERPKGSFSTLEIQRTEQGDSAMYLCASSSLAGPQETQYFGPGTRLLVL.

The chain joins TRBV4-2 to TRBJ2-7; D unclear. Germline V gene sequence: CDR1 LGHNA, CDR2 YNFKEQ. V was cut by 0 bases and J by 5 bases, with 11 bases left in between. CDR3 length: 14 residues. CDR3 in amino acids: CASSQDSHTNEQYF. CDR3 nucleotide sequence: TGTGCCAGCAGCCAAGATAGCCATACCAACGAGCAGTACTTC.